This T cell receptor (beta chain) appears in the sequencing data of a study of identical twins. A universal primer site arose from template switching, and cDNA bore unique molecular identifiers. One entry per CDR3 protein, called by TCRdb with MiXCR from the 5' RACE reads. In the table there are 350,000 or so distinct CDR3 sequences, approximately 13% of which are singletons. This clonotype was found a few times. Germline V gives CDR1 MDHEN, CDR2 SYDVKM. The CDR3 runs to 15 residues. The V gene lost 3 bases and the J gene lost 4 bases, with 10 bases spanning the gap. This same sample was also part of a study on yellow fever vaccine responses in identical twins.

This clonotype originated in a woman aged 18-29 years in good health. The sequenced sample consisted of CD8+ T cells sorted from blood. The rearrangement joins TRBV28 to TRBJ1-6; unclear D gene. Written as DNA, the CDR3 is TGTGCCAGCAGTTTTTCTCCAGATTATAATTCACCCCTCCACTTT. This gives the protein CASSFSPDYNSPLHF.